Presented here are 27 T cell receptor beta chains from one specimen sequenced in a study of cytomegalovirus exposure and HLA in healthy donors. Primers for the PCR totalled 60 Vbeta and 13 Jbeta. Method: immunoSEQ multiplex PCR; TCRdb's copy keeps in-frame clones and lacks some. With about 130,000 clones in the sample, the ten largest clones hold roughly 2%. The sample consisted of PBMCs. These receptors originate from a woman aged 60-75 years in good health and CMV-seronegative.

The chain carries TRBV5-6 and TRBJ2-7; maybe TRBD2 (6 bases). The CDR3 runs to 13 residues. V was pared by 3 bases and J by 1 base, with 8 bases between. The germline V gene has CDR1 SGHDT and CDR2 YYEEEE. CDR3 in DNA: TGTGCCAGCAGCTCGACTAGTTCCTACGAGCAGTACTTC. It codes for CASSSTSSYEQYF.

The genes are TRBV5-1 and TRBJ2-2; no clear D. With 3 bases removed from V and 0 bases from J, the gap between germline ends came to 15 bases. The CDR3 runs to 17 residues. The germline V gene encodes CDR1 SGHRS and CDR2 YFSETQ. CDR3 nucleotide sequence: TGCGCCAGCAGCTCGACCCACCTAGGAGCGAACACCGGGGAGCTGTTTTTT. This encodes CASSSTHLGANTGELFF.

The chain is built from TRBV19 and TRBJ2-1; TRBD2 might be the D (6 bases). CDR1 LNHDA and CDR2 SQIVND come from the germline V gene (reference sequence). V dropped 7 bases and J dropped 9 bases, with 19 bases sitting between them. This CDR3 contains 14 residues. CDR3: CASKVGLAPGEQFF. DNA of the CDR3: TGTGCCAGTAAGGTGGGGCTAGCGCCCGGTGAGCAGTTCTTC.

The chain combines TRBV6-1 with TRBJ2-1; 7 bases map to TRBD1. The ends lost 6 bases at V and 2 bases at J; junction bases unmatched: 4. This CDR3 is 14 amino acids long. Germline CDR1 and CDR2: MNHNS and SASEGT. CDR3: CASRTDRAYNEQFF. CDR3 bases: TGTGCCAGCAGGACCGACAGGGCCTACAATGAGCAGTTCTTC.

The chain has TRBV9 and TRBJ2-7, with D perhaps TRBD2 (5 bases). Trimming took 1 base from V and 5 from J, leaving 13 bases between them. This CDR3 region has 14 residues. Looked up from germline, CDR1 is SGDLS and CDR2 is YYNGEE. The CDR3 here is CASSVSSGSDEQYF. The CDR3 DNA reads TGTGCCAGCAGCGTATCCTCGGGGTCCGACGAGCAGTACTTC. Drawing the rest from reference TRBV9 and TRBJ2-7, the complete variable domain is DSGVTQTPKHLITATGQRVTLRCSPRSGDLSVYWYQQSLDQGLQFLIQYYNGEERAKGNILERFSAQQFPDLHSELNLSSLELGDSALYFCASSVSSGSDEQYFGPGTRLTVT.

This chain links TRBV19 with TRBJ2-7; the match to TRBD1 covers 8 bases. The ends lost 6 bases at V and 1 base at J; junction bases unmatched: 8. Germline loops: CDR1 LNHDA, CDR2 SQIVND (reference sequence). This CDR3 region has 15 residues. CDR3 sequence (DNA): TGTGCCAGTAGGGACGGACAGGGAGGTTCCTACGAGCAGTACTTC. Protein sequence: CASRDGQGGSYEQYF. Based on the CDR3 plus reference TRBV19 and TRBJ2-7, the full variable domain is DGGITQSPKYLFRKEGQNVTLSCEQNLNHDAMYWYRQDPGQGLRLIYYSQIVNDFQKGDIAEGYSVSREKKESFPLTVTSAQKNPTAFYLCASRDGQGGSYEQYFGPGTRLTVT.

The chain uses TRBV5-1 and TRBJ2-6; no reliable D call. Germline values: CDR1 SGHRS, CDR2 YFSETQ. The V end was cut by 2 bases, the J end by 1 base, with 10 bases between. This CDR3 has 16 residues. CDR3: CASSFPHTSGANVLTF. In DNA, the CDR3 is TGCGCCAGCAGCTTCCCCCACACGTCTGGGGCCAACGTCCTGACTTTC.

The chain recombines TRBV5-1 with TRBJ2-1; TRBD2 might be the D (5 bases). Germline V lookup: CDR1 SGHRS, CDR2 YFSETQ. With 2 bases removed from V and 0 bases from J, the gap between germline ends came to 6 bases. There are 14 residues in the CDR3. The CDR3 sequence is CASSLGSSYNEQFF. CDR3 nucleotide sequence: TGCGCCAGCAGCTTAGGGAGCTCCTACAATGAGCAGTTCTTC.

The chain is built from TRBV19 and TRBJ2-7; 9 bases match TRBD1. From germline, CDR1 is LNHDA and CDR2 SQIVND (reference sequence). The CDR3 is made up of 16 amino acids. V lost 1 base to trimming and J lost 7 bases; unmatched junction nucleotides: 11. CDR3 DNA sequence: TGTGCCAGTAGTATAGCCCACCGGGACAGGGTACGAGAGCAGTACTTC. Residues: CASSIAHRDRVREQYF.

This chain joins TRBV29-1 and TRBJ1-5; unclear D gene. Looked up from germline, CDR1 is SQVTM and CDR2 is ANQGSEA. The CDR3 length is 13 residues. V shed 5 bases and J shed 4 bases, with 12 bases lying between them. The CDR3 loop reads CSVYQGSNQPQHF. CDR3 nucleotides: TGCAGCGTTTACCAAGGGAGTAATCAGCCCCAGCATTTT.

The chain links TRBV14 to TRBJ2-1; D remains unclear. V was clipped by 1 base and J by 8 bases, with 9 bases between them. This CDR3 comprises 13 residues. From germline, CDR1 is SGHDN and CDR2 FVKESK. CDR3 protein: CASSQVAGYEQFF. The CDR3 nucleotides are TGTGCCAGCAGCCAAGTGGCAGGCTATGAGCAGTTCTTC.

The J gene is TRBJ2-5, the V gene TRBV9; D may be TRBD2 (6 bases). V lost 5 bases to trimming and J lost 2 bases, with 10 bases between them. The CDR3 is 13 amino acids. Germline V lookup: CDR1 SGDLS, CDR2 YYNGEE. CDR3 DNA: TGTGCCAGCAGTTACGGGGGACAAGAGACCCAGTACTTC. It translates to CASSYGGQETQYF.

This sequence joins TRBV28 and TRBJ2-5; 16 bases match TRBD2. The CDR3 runs to 18 residues. Trimming took 4 bases from V and 0 from J; bases not matched to a gene: 5. Germline V CDR1 and CDR2: MDHEN, SYDVKM. The CDR3 here is CASSSQGLAGGYQETQYF. The CDR3 DNA reads as TGTGCCAGCAGTTCCCAGGGACTAGCGGGAGGGTACCAAGAGACCCAGTACTTC.

V is TRBV7-2 and J is TRBJ1-4; D perhaps matches TRBD1 (6 bases). Germline V gene lookup returns CDR1 SGHTA and CDR2 FQGNSA. The CDR3 sequence is 16 residues long. Trimming pared 4 bases from V and 6 bases from J, leaving 18 bases between. CDR3 sequence reads: CASSSGGGAGYEKLFF. CDR3 coding DNA: TGTGCCAGCAGCTCGGGTGGGGGGGCTGGTTATGAAAAACTGTTTTTT.

The chain has TRBV27 and TRBJ2-7; 11 bases agree with TRBD2. The CDR3 length is 21 residues. Trimming cost V 2 bases and J 0 bases; bases outside gene matches: 18. Germline CDR1 and CDR2: MNHEY and SMNVEV (reference sequence). CDR3 nucleotide sequence: TGTGCCAGCAGTTTAAGGGTACGGGCAGGGGGCACTAGCGGGAGCTCCTACGAGCAGTACTTC. Residues: CASSLRVRAGGTSGSSYEQYF.

The chain couples TRBV5-4 to TRBJ2-7; TRBD1 matches 12 bases. Germline loops: CDR1 SGHNT, CDR2 YYREEE (reference sequence). CDR3 length equals 15 residues. Unmatched junction bases numbered 4, after V lost 2 bases and J lost 4 bases. The CDR3, as DNA: TGTGCCAGCAGCTTACCGGGACAGGGGGCGTACGAGCAGTACTTC. Translating it yields CASSLPGQGAYEQYF. The variable domain in full, with the rest retrieved from reference TRBV5-4 and TRBJ2-7, is ETGVTQSPTHLIKTRGQQVTLRCSSQSGHNTVSWYQQALGQGPQFIFQYYREEENGRGNFPPRFSGLQFPNYSSELNVNALELDDSALYLCASSLPGQGAYEQYFGPGTRLTVT.

The genes are TRBV27 and TRBJ2-1, with 14 bases aligning to TRBD2. Germline V gives CDR1 MNHEY, CDR2 SMNVEV (reference sequence). The V gene end was trimmed by 6 bases and the J gene end by 7 bases; junction bases not matched to a gene: 5. The CDR3 runs 15 residues. CDR3: CASSQGTSGRNEQFF. The CDR3 coding sequence is TGTGCCAGCAGCCAAGGGACTAGCGGGAGAAATGAGCAGTTCTTC.

As to this clone: This CDR3 is missing its conserved last phenylalanine or tryptophan, likely due to a read error. This chain links TRBV4-1 with TRBJ1-1; D is perhaps TRBD1 (6 bases). Trimming took 4 bases from V and 7 from J, leaving 10 bases between them. This CDR3 spans 12 amino acids. Germline V gene lookup returns CDR1 MGHRA and CDR2 YSYEKL. The CDR3 spells CASSRSDSEAFL. CDR3 nucleotides: TGCGCCAGCAGCCGATCGGACAGTGAAGCTTTCCTT.

The chain uses TRBV18 and TRBJ2-5; 9 bases are a match to TRBD2. CDR1 and CDR2 (germline): KGHSH, LQKENI. Trimming cost V 1 base and J 0 bases; bases outside gene matches: 0. The CDR3 has 15 residues. The CDR3 DNA is TGTGCCAGCTCACCACTAGCGGGGGACCAAGAGACCCAGTACTTC. Its protein product is CASSPLAGDQETQYF.

The chain recombines TRBV28 with TRBJ2-7, with D possibly being TRBD1 (6 bases). The CDR3 extends over 12 amino acids. The ends were cut back, 8 bases at V and 2 bases at J, with 10 bases in the middle. The germline CDR1 and CDR2 sequences are MDHEN and SYDVKM. CDR3 nucleotides: TGTGCCAGCTACAGGGTAACCTACGAGCAGTACTTC. Protein sequence: CASYRVTYEQYF. Full variable domain (missing parts from reference TRBV28 and TRBJ2-7): DVKVTQSSRYLVKRTGEKVFLECVQDMDHENMFWYRQDPGLGLRLIYFSYDVKMKEKGDIPEGYSVSREKKERFSLILESASTNQTSMYLCASYRVTYEQYFGPGTRLTVT.

The chain links TRBV19 to TRBJ1-5, with D tentatively TRBD1 (5 bases). The germline CDR1 and CDR2 sequences are LNHDA and SQIVND (reference sequence). CDR3 length equals 16 residues. V was pared by 5 bases and J by 5 bases, with 19 bases between. The CDR3 reads CASSAPSGGEYQPQHF. In DNA form, the CDR3 reads TGTGCCAGTAGTGCTCCCTCGGGGGGAGAATATCAGCCCCAGCATTTT.

The V call is TRBV7-3, the J call TRBJ2-1, with TRBD1 identical over 9 bases. Trimming cost V 1 base and J 7 bases; bases outside gene matches: 8. This CDR3 spans 16 amino acids. Looked up from germline, CDR1 is SGHTA and CDR2 is FQGTGA. The CDR3 coding sequence is TGTGCCAGCAGCTTAATAGGGACAGGGAAGATGAATGAGCAGTTCTTC. It is translated as CASSLIGTGKMNEQFF.

The rearrangement links TRBV5-1 to TRBJ1-6; D remains unclear. V lost 0 bases, J lost 7 bases, and 17 bases lay in between. This CDR3 contains 17 residues. Germline V CDR1 and CDR2: SGHRS, YFSETQ. CDR3 coding DNA: TGCGCCAGCAGCTTGGTCATGAAGAACATAAGAAATTCACCCCTCCACTTT. This translates into CASSLVMKNIRNSPLHF.

The CDR3 is CASSMGLAGAGVNEQFF. CDR3 coding DNA: TGTGCCAGTAGTATGGGACTAGCGGGAGCTGGAGTAAATGAGCAGTTCTTC. This chain links TRBV19 with TRBJ2-1; 14 bases are a match to TRBD2. The junction had 8 bases not matched to a gene; V was cut back by 3 bases and J by 7 bases. This CDR3 comprises 17 residues. In germline, CDR1 is LNHDA, CDR2 SQIVND (reference sequence).

The chain carries TRBV2 and TRBJ2-7, with 7 nucleotides matching TRBD1. The CDR3 runs 14 residues. Germline V gene data show CDR1 as SNHLY and CDR2 as FYNNEI. The junction had 3 bases not matched to a gene; V was cut back by 2 bases and J by 2 bases. CDR3 DNA: TGTGCCAGCAGTGAAACAGGGGTCCCCTACGAGCAGTACTTC. Its translation is CASSETGVPYEQYF.

The chain couples TRBV4-1 to TRBJ1-2, with 7 bases that match TRBD1. The CDR3 length is 14 residues. Germline trimming cut 4 bases from V and 5 bases from J; bases unmatched to any gene: 7. Germline CDR1 reads MGHRA; CDR2 reads YSYEKL. In nucleotides, the CDR3 is TGCGCCAGCAGCCCTTCGGAGGGGGCGTATGGCTACACCTTC. Amino acid sequence: CASSPSEGAYGYTF.

CDR3 amino acids: CAISEPGQGRGYTF. The CDR3 DNA is TGTGCCATCAGTGAGCCAGGACAGGGGCGTGGCTACACCTTC. The chain is built from TRBV10-3 and TRBJ1-2; 9 bases match TRBD1. Germline V lookup: CDR1 ENHRY, CDR2 SYGVKD. CDR3 length equals 14 residues. The V segment lost 2 bases and the J segment 7 bases; nucleotides outside the gene matches: 5.